The 14 T cell receptor beta chains in this list originate from one sample, sequenced in a study of beta chain features in type 1 diabetes. All of the isolated RNA was reverse transcribed, so expressed TCRB transcripts were sequenced. TCRdb's copy holds only in-frame clones and misses some; the assay was immunoSEQ multiplex PCR. The table shows under 900,000 clones, with 15% to 20% occurring only once. Sequencing input: naive CD4+ T cells from blood. The receptors were sampled from a woman aged 18-30 years in good health.

The chain employs TRBV5-8 and TRBJ2-3, with D perhaps matching TRBD1 (5 bases). Germline values: CDR1 SGHTS, CDR2 YDEGEE. The length of the CDR3 is 15 residues. Trimming took 2 bases from V and 5 from J, leaving 15 bases between them. The CDR3 DNA follows: TGTGCCAGCAGCTTAGAGTCCCAGGGTAGAGATACGCAGTATTTT. Its protein product is CASSLESQGRDTQYF.

In this sample, this clone turned up a few times. This sequence joins TRBV19 and TRBJ2-1; 14 bases map to TRBD2. The CDR3 loop spans 15 amino acids. Unmatched junction bases numbered 9, after V lost 8 bases and J lost 9 bases. Germline CDR1 and CDR2: LNHDA and SQIVND (reference sequence). The CDR3: CASSRLAGGFGEQFF. The CDR3 nucleotides read TGTGCCAGTTCACGACTAGCGGGAGGGTTTGGTGAGCAGTTCTTC.

V and J are TRBV19 and TRBJ2-1, with no clear D. Germline lookup yields CDR1 LNHDA and CDR2 SQIVND (reference sequence). This CDR3 spans 13 amino acids. The V gene lost 8 bases and the J gene lost 7 bases, with 15 bases spanning the gap. The chain's CDR3 is CASCPSGGNEQFF. In DNA, the CDR3 is TGTGCCAGTTGTCCTTCAGGTGGGAATGAGCAGTTCTTC.

The V gene is TRBV4-3, the J gene TRBJ1-5; D uncertain. The V end lost 1 base, the J end lost 11 bases, and 15 bases lay between the germline ends. There are 14 residues in the CDR3. The V gene's germline CDR1 is LGHNA and CDR2 YSLEER. The CDR3 sequence is CASSQGVGIGSQHF. CDR3 nucleotides: TGCGCCAGCAGCCAAGGCGTAGGGATTGGCTCCCAGCATTTT.

This clone was picked up a small number of times. CDR3 amino acids: CASSGALAGGDTQYF. The CDR3 nucleotides read TGTGCCAGCAGCGGCGCACTAGCGGGAGGGGATACGCAGTATTTT. The chain uses TRBV9 and TRBJ2-3; TRBD2 agrees at 13 bases. The CDR3 is 15 amino acids. Germline V CDR1 and CDR2: SGDLS, YYNGEE. Trimming took 3 bases from V and 6 from J; bases not matched to a gene: 4.

There are a few counts of this clone. The chain couples TRBV7-2 to TRBJ2-7; D may match TRBD1 or TRBD2 (5 bases each). The germline V and J ends were trimmed by 2 bases and 0 bases, with 17 bases remaining between them. In germline, CDR1 is SGHTA, CDR2 FQGNSA. The CDR3 is 17 residues long. The CDR3 sequence: CASSLKAAWGSSYEQYF. CDR3 nucleotide sequence: TGTGCCAGCAGCTTAAAGGCGGCGTGGGGGAGCTCCTACGAGCAGTACTTC.

This clone was detected only a few times. The chain recombines TRBV7-9 with TRBJ2-5; 7 positions match TRBD2. The CDR3 is 13 amino acids. Germline CDR1 and CDR2: SEHNR and FQNEAQ (reference sequence). Trimming at V came to 5 bases and at J to 6 bases, leaving 6 bases not matched to a gene. CDR3 residues: CASSRTSSKTQYF. For the CDR3, the DNA is TGTGCCAGCAGCCGGACTAGTTCTAAGACCCAGTACTTC. Full variable domain (missing parts from reference TRBV7-9 and TRBJ2-5): DTGVSQNPRHKITKRGQNVTFRCDPISEHNRLYWYRQTLGQGPEFLTYFQNEAQLEKSRLLSDRFSAERPKGSFSTLEIQRTEQGDSAMYLCASSRTSSKTQYFGPGTRLLVL.

This clone has a handful of counts. V is TRBV6-6 and J is TRBJ1-1, with a weak D call TRBD1 (6 bases). This CDR3 contains 15 residues. Germline-derived CDR1 and CDR2 are MNHNY and SVGAGI (reference sequence). V lost 0 bases, J lost 1 base, and 9 bases lay in between. CDR3 DNA sequence: TGTGCCAGCAGTTACTCGGGGGCAGAGAACACTGAAGCTTTCTTT. This gives the protein CASSYSGAENTEAFF.

The chain carries TRBV5-4 and TRBJ2-1, with TRBD2 matching 8 bases. J lost 12 bases, V lost 4 bases, and 9 bases had no gene match. This CDR3 contains 13 residues. Germline CDR1 SGHNT, CDR2 YYREEE (reference sequence). CDR3 DNA sequence: TGTGCCAGCAGCGCTGCAGGGAGCGGGAGGCAGTTCTTC. This sequence encodes CASSAAGSGRQFF.

V and J are TRBV6-6 and TRBJ2-2, with D possibly being TRBD1 (6 bases). The CDR3 is made up of 16 amino acids. Germline loops: CDR1 MNHNY, CDR2 SVGAGI (reference sequence). V was clipped by 6 bases and J by 1 base, with 15 bases between them. The CDR3 reads CASRYRPGQNTGELFF. In nucleotides, the CDR3 is TGTGCCAGCAGATATCGTCCGGGACAGAACACCGGGGAGCTGTTTTTT.

V and J are TRBV7-8 and TRBJ1-2; D is perhaps TRBD1 (5 bases). Per germline, CDR1 SGHVS and CDR2 FQNEAQ. V gave up 0 bases and J gave up 6 bases, with 26 bases separating them. This CDR3 region has 19 residues. The CDR3 DNA sequence: TGTGCCAGCAGCTTAGCCATTTACCCCCAAGCAACAGGAGCCAATGGCTACACCTTC. Its protein is CASSLAIYPQATGANGYTF.

The CDR3, as DNA: TGTGCCGAAGAGAGCGGACCCCCTTACGAGCAGTACTTC. Its translation: CAEESGPPYEQYF. The gene calls are TRBV30 and TRBJ2-7; weak D call: TRBD2 (5 bases). Trimming removed 8 bases from V and 4 bases from J, with 18 bases in between. Germline CDR1 is GTSNPN and CDR2 is SVGIG (reference sequence). The CDR3 covers 13 residues.

This chain connects TRBV28 to TRBJ2-7; the match to TRBD2 covers 7 bases. Trimming at V came to 2 bases and at J to 6 bases, leaving 7 bases not matched to a gene. The germline CDR1 and CDR2 sequences are MDHEN and SYDVKM. The CDR3 has 14 residues. Here the CDR3 reads CASSLGTTTGEQYF. Here the CDR3 DNA reads TGTGCCAGCAGTTTAGGGACTACCACTGGCGAGCAGTACTTC. Looking up the rest from reference TRBV28 and TRBJ2-7 gives the full variable domain: DVKVTQSSRYLVKRTGEKVFLECVQDMDHENMFWYRQDPGLGLRLIYFSYDVKMKEKGDIPEGYSVSREKKERFSLILESASTNQTSMYLCASSLGTTTGEQYFGPGTRLTVT.

The rearrangement uses TRBV2 and TRBJ2-5, with D perhaps given as TRBD1 or TRBD2 (6 bases each). V was trimmed by 6 bases and J by 9 bases, leaving 11 bases between them. Germline assignment: CDR1 SNHLY and CDR2 FYNNEI. The CDR3 is 11 amino acids. The CDR3 loop reads CASRGRGAQYF. The CDR3 bases are TGTGCCAGCAGGGGTAGGGGGGCCCAGTACTTC.